A selection of T cell receptor beta chains follows, all from one sample in a study of cytomegalovirus exposure and HLA in healthy donors. Repertoires were generated with immunoSEQ multiplex PCR, while TCRdb's copy carries only in-frame clones and drops some. This sample's clone table lists 140,000 to 150,000 clones. The sequencing sample was made of PBMCs. Receptor source: a woman aged 45-65 years in good health and CMV-seronegative. The CDR3 runs from the conserved cysteine through the conserved F or W.

V,J,CDR3
TRBV5-8,TRBJ1-5,CASSIGQANQPQHF
TRBV7-3,TRBJ2-7,CASSASAPGTSGGEQYF
TRBV21-1,TRBJ1-5,CASSTAGCQPQHF
TRBV5-1,TRBJ2-7,CASSLAGESGQYF
TRBV18,TRBJ2-7,CASSPGADYEQYF
TRBV7-9,TRBJ2-3,CASSLAGGPTDTQYF
TRBV6-1,TRBJ1-6,CASSEHRASGVVGSPLHF
TRBV30,TRBJ1-6,CAWRQGDNSPLHF
TRBV30,TRBJ1-2,CAWTGGNYGYTF
TRBV5-1,TRBJ1-5,CASRTGHDQPQHF
TRBV4-3,TRBJ2-3,CASSQDRAGTTDTQYF
TRBV6-6,TRBJ2-7,CASSYANSEQYF
TRBV5-4,TRBJ1-2,CASSPGTGYGYTF
TRBV7-3,TRBJ2-1,CASSLKWEGRGNEQFF
TRBV5-1,TRBJ2-3,CASSKLAGDTQYF
TRBV30,TRBJ2-1,CAWSVRGGNEQFF
TRBV27,TRBJ1-5,CASSTTGGGQPQHF
TRBV30,TRBJ1-4,CAGAVTGDEKLFF
TRBV13,TRBJ1-1,CASSLGARGWNTEAFF
TRBV5-4,TRBJ1-4,CASSFFRQGANEKLFF
TRBV7-6,TRBJ2-7,CASSTLYGRTYEQYF
TRBV7-2,TRBJ2-7,CASSPRTGSSYEQYF
TRBV6-1,TRBJ1-2,CASSFRQGAGGYTF
TRBV5-6,TRBJ1-1,CASSSPGRSEAFF
TRBV6-1,TRBJ2-1,CASSDGGGFEQFF
TRBV7-9,TRBJ1-4,CASSLRNSALFF
TRBV4-3,TRBJ2-1,CASSQDTGTPRYNEQFF
TRBV7-3,TRBJ2-1,CASSTQGGRSYNEQFF
TRBV4-3,TRBJ2-3,CASSRFGGGTDTQYF
TRBV6-1,TRBJ2-7,CASSRDYRDYEQYF
TRBV7-8,TRBJ2-5,CASSQGTVQETQYF
TRBV7-3,TRBJ1-1,CASSLSIIGQSEAFF
TRBV11-2,TRBJ2-3,CASSLSRGGTDTQYF
TRBV7-9,TRBJ1-1,CASSLGGLPTEAFF
TRBV30,TRBJ1-6,CASTYYGTGANSPLHF
TRBV11-2,TRBJ1-5,CASSLVRDRAFSSNQPQHF
TRBV7-9,TRBJ2-7,CASSSRTGFDEQYF
TRBV6-5,TRBJ2-7,CASSVHTYPEQQYF
TRBV27,TRBJ2-2,CASSSHRETGELFF
TRBV27,TRBJ1-4,CASRERPWGATNEKLFF
TRBV5-6,TRBJ1-1,CASSTGQGFTEAFF
TRBV15,TRBJ2-1,CATSRRTGTSVNEQFF
TRBV6-1,TRBJ2-3,CASSRDRERADTQYF
TRBV27,TRBJ1-2,CASSPERQGARYGYTF
TRBV27,TRBJ2-5,CASSLARTGETQYF
TRBV2,TRBJ2-2,CASSGLRTGELFF
TRBV30,TRBJ2-1,CAWSRTGTYNEQFF
TRBV12-5,TRBJ1-4,CASGFLTGGDWKLFF
TRBV6-5,TRBJ2-2,CASSYSRQAYTGELFF
TRBV19,TRBJ2-2,CASSIASNTGELFF
TRBV9,TRBJ2-7,CASSPGSSHEQYF
TRBV9,TRBJ2-1,CASSVGGSGTYNEQFF
TRBV5-1,TRBJ2-1,CASSITENNEQFF
TRBV20-1,TRBJ1-4,CSASSPEKLFF
TRBV6-5,TRBJ1-1,CASRTTGESDFF
TRBV30,TRBJ1-6,CAWSVRGQGDFYNSPLHF
TRBV7-9,TRBJ1-6,CASSPGDRGLYNSPLHF
TRBV7-2,TRBJ1-1,CASGTGLNTEAFF
TRBV30,TRBJ2-7,CAWSRDRVGGEQYF
TRBV5-4,TRBJ2-7,CASSLAGRETYEQYF